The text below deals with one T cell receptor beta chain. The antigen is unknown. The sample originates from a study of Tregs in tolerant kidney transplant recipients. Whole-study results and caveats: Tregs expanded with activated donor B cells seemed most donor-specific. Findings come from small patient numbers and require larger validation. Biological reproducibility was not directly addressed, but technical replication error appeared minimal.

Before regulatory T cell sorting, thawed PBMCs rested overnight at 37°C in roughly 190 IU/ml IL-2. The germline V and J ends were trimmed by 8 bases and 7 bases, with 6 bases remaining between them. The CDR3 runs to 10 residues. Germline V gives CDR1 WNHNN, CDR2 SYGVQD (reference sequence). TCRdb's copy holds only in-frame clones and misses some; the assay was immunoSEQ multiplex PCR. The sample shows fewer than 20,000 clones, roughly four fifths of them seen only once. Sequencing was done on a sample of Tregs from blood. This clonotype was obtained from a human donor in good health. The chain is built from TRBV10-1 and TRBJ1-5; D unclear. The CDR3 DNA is TGCGCCAGCCTCCCCCAGCCCCAGCATTTT. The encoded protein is CASLPQPQHF.